This T cell receptor beta chain was retrieved from a study of cytomegalovirus exposure and HLA in healthy donors. Study results and limitations: The tendency of first-cohort TCR clusters to co-occur in the approximately 120 validation repertoires was identified by a subsequent analysis. A list of approximately 150 TCR beta chains associated with cytomegalovirus was given.

Germline V gives CDR1 SGHDN, CDR2 FVKESK. This CDR3 is built from 17 residues. The V gene end was trimmed by 4 bases and the J gene end by 5 bases; junction bases not matched to a gene: 14. Sequencing used immunoSEQ multiplex PCR; TCRdb keeps in-frame clones, though not all of them. The sample consists of more than 70,000 clones, 85% to 95% of them appearing once. Worth noting for this clone: The antigen is not known.

This receptor was identified in a woman in her late teens or twenties in good health and CMV-seronegative. This rearrangement joins TRBV14 to TRBJ2-1, with 7 nucleotides matching TRBD2. The material sequenced was PBMCs. The CDR3 loop reads CASSPMGLIRPNNEQFF. The CDR3 DNA reads as TGTGCCAGCAGCCCCATGGGACTAATCCGACCGAACAATGAGCAGTTCTTC.